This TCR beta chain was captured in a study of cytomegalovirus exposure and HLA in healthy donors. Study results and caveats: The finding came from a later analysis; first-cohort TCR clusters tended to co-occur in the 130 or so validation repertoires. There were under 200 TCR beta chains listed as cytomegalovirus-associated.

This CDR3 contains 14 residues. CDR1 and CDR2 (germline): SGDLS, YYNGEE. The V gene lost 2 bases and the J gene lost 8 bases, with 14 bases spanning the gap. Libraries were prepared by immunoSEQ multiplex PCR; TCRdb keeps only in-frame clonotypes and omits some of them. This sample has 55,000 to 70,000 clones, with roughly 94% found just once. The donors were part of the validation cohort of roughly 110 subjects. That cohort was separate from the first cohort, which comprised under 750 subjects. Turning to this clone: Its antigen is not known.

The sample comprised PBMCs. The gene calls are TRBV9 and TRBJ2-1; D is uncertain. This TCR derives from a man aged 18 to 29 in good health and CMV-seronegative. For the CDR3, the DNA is TGTGCCAGCAGCGTCGACTCTCCTTTTGATGAGCAGTTCTTC. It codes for CASSVDSPFDEQFF.